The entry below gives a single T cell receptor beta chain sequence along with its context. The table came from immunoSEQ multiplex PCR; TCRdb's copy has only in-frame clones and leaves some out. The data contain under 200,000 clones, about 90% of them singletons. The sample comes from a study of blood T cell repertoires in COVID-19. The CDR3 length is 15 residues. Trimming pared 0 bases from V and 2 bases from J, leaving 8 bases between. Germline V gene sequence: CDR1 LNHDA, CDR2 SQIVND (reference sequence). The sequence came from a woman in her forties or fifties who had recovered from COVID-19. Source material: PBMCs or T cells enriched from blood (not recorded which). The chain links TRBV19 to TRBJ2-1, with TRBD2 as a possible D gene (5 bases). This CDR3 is CASSIERAAYNEQFF. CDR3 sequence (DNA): TGTGCCAGTAGTATAGAGCGGGCCGCCTACAATGAGCAGTTCTTC.